One and the same sample provided the 27 T cell receptor beta chains below, sequenced in a study of PD-1 blockade in classical Hodgkin lymphoma. Time point denoted: cycle 4 day 1 (C4D1), after about 6 weeks of nivolumab. No patient escaped relapse after autologous stem cell transplantation, and brentuximab vedotin exposure varied. Assay: immunoSEQ multiplex PCR; the TCRdb copy retains only in-frame clones and omits some. The data contain tens of thousands of clones, around 78% of them seen just once; the ten biggest clones take up around 37%. The sequencing used peripheral blood mononuclear cells (PBMCs), collected before the fourth cycle of nivolumab. The receptors were gathered from a human donor with classical Hodgkin lymphoma.

This rearrangement joins TRBV2 to TRBJ2-3; the D is unclear. Trimming cost V 6 bases and J 2 bases, with 9 bases left between them. Germline assignment: CDR1 SNHLY and CDR2 FYNNEI. CDR3 length equals 13 residues. The CDR3 DNA is TGTGCCAGCAGGCAGGATTACACAGATACGCAGTATTTT. Protein: CASRQDYTDTQYF.

The chain joins TRBV5-4 to TRBJ1-1; perhaps TRBD1 as D (5 bases). V was pared by 10 bases and J by 4 bases, with 17 bases between. Germline assignment: CDR1 SGHNT and CDR2 YYREEE (reference sequence). The CDR3 extends over 13 amino acids. The CDR3 loop reads CAVLRDGGTEAFF. In nucleotides, the CDR3 is TGTGCCGTGCTGCGGGACGGCGGCACTGAAGCTTTCTTT.

Points on this clone: The junction does not match germline at one end; this may be a read error. The V and J genes are TRBV7-9 and TRBJ1-2, with 8 bases aligning to TRBD1. The CDR3 totals 13 residues. The germline V gene has CDR1 SEHNR and CDR2 FQNEAQ (reference sequence). In DNA, the CDR3 is TGTGCCAGCAGGTTAGGACAGGGTCATGGCTACACCTTC. Translated, it gives CASRLGQGHGYTF.

This sequence joins TRBV6-1 and TRBJ1-2; D is ambiguous. V gave up 1 base and J gave up 4 bases, with 7 bases separating them. This CDR3 has 13 residues. CDR1 and CDR2 from the germline V gene are MNHNS and SASEGT. The CDR3 reads CASSEDSSYGYTF. The CDR3 nucleotides read TGTGCCAGCAGTGAAGACAGCTCCTATGGCTACACCTTC.

The chain has TRBV2 and TRBJ2-1; 7 positions agree with TRBD1. The germline CDR1 and CDR2 sequences are SNHLY and FYNNEI. The CDR3 is made up of 15 amino acids. The trim removed 6 bases at V and 4 bases at J, leaving 9 bases unmatched. Written as DNA, the CDR3 is TGTGCCAGCAGGGCGGACAGGCAAAGTTACAATGAGCAGTTCTTC. Amino acid sequence: CASRADRQSYNEQFF.

The gene calls are TRBV18 and TRBJ1-1; D is unresolved. Germline lookup yields CDR1 KGHSH and CDR2 LQKENI. The CDR3 extends over 13 amino acids. The V end was cut by 4 bases, the J end by 1 base, with 7 bases between. DNA for the CDR3: TGTGCCAGCTCACAGGGCCCGAACACTGAAGCTTTCTTT. Amino acid sequence: CASSQGPNTEAFF. Together with reference TRBV18 and TRBJ1-1, the CDR3 gives the full variable domain: NAGVMQNPRHLVRRRGQEARLRCSPMKGHSHVYWYRQLPEEGLKFMVYLQKENIIDESGMPKERFSAEFPKEGPSILRIQQVVRGDSAAYFCASSQGPNTEAFFGQGTRLTVV.

This clone was seen just once. The chain recombines TRBV7-2 with TRBJ2-1; 9 positions match TRBD1. This CDR3 region has 16 residues. The V and J ends lost 5 bases and 4 bases, in that order; junction bases with no gene match: 9. Per germline, CDR1 SGHTA and CDR2 FQGNSA. CDR3 sequence: CASSLTRDRAYNEQFF. The CDR3 region has the DNA TGTGCCAGCAGCCTCACCCGGGACAGGGCTTACAATGAGCAGTTCTTC.

Worth noting for this clone: Mismatch with germline at one junction end may stem from a read error. The chain combines TRBV7-7 with TRBJ2-5, with D possibly TRBD1 on 6 matching bases. The CDR3 has 15 amino acids. CDR1 is SSHAT, CDR2 FNYEAQ, per germline (reference sequence). The CDR3 is CASSFNFGQKETQYF. CDR3 sequence (DNA): TGTGCTAGCAGCTTTAATTTTGGACAGAAAGAGACCCAGTACTTC. The full variable domain, completed using reference TRBV7-7 and TRBJ2-5, is GAGVSQSPRYKVTKRGQDVTLRCDPISSHATLYWYQQALGQGPEFLTYFNYEAQPDKSGLPSDRFSAERPEGSISTLTIQRTEQRDSAMYRCASSFNFGQKETQYFGPGTRLLVL.

This clone was detected once. V and J are TRBV9 and TRBJ2-2; a possible D gene is TRBD2 (5 bases). V dropped 2 bases and J dropped 6 bases, with 11 bases sitting between them. CDR3 length equals 14 residues. The germline gives CDR1 SGDLS, CDR2 YYNGEE. The CDR3 reads CASSVQSAAGELFF. The CDR3 nucleotides are TGTGCCAGCAGCGTTCAGTCAGCGGCCGGGGAGCTGTTTTTT.

J is TRBJ2-5 and V is TRBV7-2; 10 bases agree with TRBD2. Unmatched junction bases numbered 14, after V lost 5 bases and J lost 2 bases. The CDR3 contains 18 residues. Germline-derived CDR1 and CDR2 are SGHTA and FQGNSA. The CDR3 region is CASSPGVAGGSLQETQYF. The DNA for the CDR3 is TGTGCCAGCAGCCCGGGGGTAGCGGGGGGCTCTTTGCAAGAGACCCAGTACTTC.

The chain combines TRBV4-3 with TRBJ1-2; D is unresolved. The CDR3 loop spans 15 amino acids. Germline CDR1 and CDR2: LGHNA and YSLEER. V was clipped by 0 bases and J by 3 bases, with 11 bases between them. CDR3 residues: CASSQERMVYYGYTF. The CDR3 DNA is TGCGCCAGCAGCCAAGAACGCATGGTCTACTATGGCTACACCTTC.

The CDR3 DNA reads as TGTGCCAGTAGTGCTTCTGAACTAGCGGGGGGAAACAATGAGCAGTTCTTC. This sequence encodes CASSASELAGGNNEQFF. V and J are TRBV19 and TRBJ2-1; 12 nucleotides line up with TRBD2. Per germline, CDR1 LNHDA and CDR2 SQIVND (reference sequence). The CDR3 contains 17 residues. V lost 5 bases to trimming and J lost 5 bases; unmatched junction nucleotides: 10.

This chain uses TRBV5-1 with TRBJ1-1; D is possibly TRBD1 (5 bases). V lost 2 bases, J lost 5 bases, and 7 bases lay in between. Germline CDR1 is SGHRS and CDR2 is YFSETQ. This CDR3 has 12 residues. The CDR3 DNA reads as TGCGCCAGCAGCTTCTGGGGGACTGAAGCTTTCTTT. Translating gives CASSFWGTEAFF.

The rearrangement joins TRBV30 to TRBJ2-7; unclear D gene. V was pared by 1 base and J by 9 bases, with 10 bases between. The CDR3 is 11 amino acids. The germline gives CDR1 GTSNPN, CDR2 SVGIG (reference sequence). The CDR3 DNA reads as TGTGCCTGGAGTGGGCAATTCAGGCAGTACTTC. Amino acids: CAWSGQFRQYF.

The gene calls are TRBV30 and TRBJ1-2, with 11 bases identical to TRBD1. With V trimmed by 4 bases and J by 2 bases, 6 bases remained unmatched. The CDR3 runs 15 residues. Germline CDR1 and CDR2: GTSNPN and SVGIG (reference sequence). CDR3 sequence reads: CAWTYGTGGNYGYTF. CDR3 sequence (DNA): TGTGCCTGGACTTACGGGACAGGGGGGAACTATGGCTACACCTTC.

The J gene is TRBJ2-1, the V gene TRBV9; 10 bases match TRBD2. V shed 2 bases and J 7 bases; nucleotides not matched to a gene: 6. In germline, CDR1 is SGDLS, CDR2 YYNGEE. This CDR3 region has 15 residues. CDR3 region: CASSVRSGGLNEQFF. CDR3 nucleotide sequence: TGTGCCAGCAGCGTCCGTAGCGGGGGGCTTAATGAGCAGTTCTTC.

A note on this clone: This likely reflects a read error, since a far larger clone is one base away. V usage is TRBV2 and J usage is TRBJ1-2, with 7 bases identical to TRBD1. The CDR3 has 13 residues. Germline CDR1 is SNHLY and CDR2 is FYNNEI. J was trimmed by 2 bases and V by 6 bases; bases with no gene match: 3. The DNA of the CDR3 is TGTGCCAGCAGCCCGGGACAGAACTATGGCTACACCTTC. Protein: CASSPGQNYGYTF. The full variable domain, rest sourced from reference TRBV2 and TRBJ1-2, is EPEVTQTPSHQVTQMGQEVILRCVPISNHLYFYWYRQILGQKVEFLVSFYNNEISEKSEIFDDQFSVERPDGSNFTLKIRSTKLEDSAMYFCASSPGQNYGYTFGSGTRLTVV.

V gene TRBV5-8 combines with J gene TRBJ1-5; 7 bases agree with TRBD1. After removal of 2 bases from V and 1 base from J, the junction contained 3 bases not matched to a gene. CDR1 is SGHTS and CDR2 is YDEGEE in the germline V gene. This CDR3 is built from 15 residues. The CDR3 is CASSLRQGSNQPQHF. In nucleotides, the CDR3 is TGTGCCAGCAGCTTAAGACAGGGAAGCAATCAGCCCCAGCATTTT.

This chain joins TRBV13 and TRBJ2-5, with D tentatively TRBD1 (5 bases). Germline V gives CDR1 PRHDT, CDR2 FYEKMQ (reference sequence). Trimming left V 2 bases short and J 3 bases short, with 10 bases between. This CDR3 has 14 amino acids. The CDR3 loop reads CASSLLTGEETQYF. The DNA for the CDR3 is TGTGCCAGCAGCTTACTTACAGGAGAAGAGACCCAGTACTTC.

This chain links TRBV7-2 with TRBJ1-5; D gene uncertain. Per germline, CDR1 SGHTA and CDR2 FQGNSA. V was shortened by 3 bases and J by 4 bases, with 13 bases between the two germline ends. The CDR3 consists of 15 residues. CDR3 residues: CASSFGPNENQPQHF. Written as DNA, the CDR3 is TGTGCCAGCAGCTTCGGTCCGAACGAAAATCAGCCCCAGCATTTT.

The chain combines TRBV5-8 with TRBJ2-7; the match to TRBD1 covers 7 bases. Trimming removed 6 bases from V and 3 bases from J; junction bases left unmatched: 12. The V gene's germline CDR1 is SGHTS and CDR2 YDEGEE. This CDR3 has 15 residues. The CDR3 DNA is TGTGCCAGCAAAACGTCCGTGTCAGGGGGCTACGAGCAGTACTTC. This codes for CASKTSVSGGYEQYF.

In DNA form, the CDR3 reads TGTGCCAGCAGCTTAGACCACTCCGCGGGGGGGCGTGAGCAGTTCTTC. Protein sequence: CASSLDHSAGGREQFF. The rearrangement links TRBV7-2 to TRBJ2-1; 9 bases align to TRBD2. V was clipped by 1 base and J by 9 bases; unmatched bases: 10. There are 16 residues in the CDR3. Germline CDR1 reads SGHTA; CDR2 reads FQGNSA.

Here the CDR3 DNA reads TGCGCCAGCAGCTTCGCCACGGGGGGATACAATGAGCAGTTCTTC. Encoded protein: CASSFATGGYNEQFF. V is TRBV5-1 and J is TRBJ2-1; 7 nucleotides align to TRBD2. V gave up 2 bases and J gave up 4 bases; unmatched junction bases: 6. The germline gives CDR1 SGHRS, CDR2 YFSETQ. CDR3 size: 15 residues.

Here the CDR3 DNA reads TGTGCCAGCAGCTTTAGCGGGGGGGCCGAAAATGAGCAGTTCTTC. Amino acids: CASSFSGGAENEQFF. V is TRBV7-2 and J is TRBJ2-1, with 11 bases that match TRBD2. Germline V lookup: CDR1 SGHTA, CDR2 FQGNSA. The CDR3 is made up of 15 amino acids. V shed 3 bases, J shed 7 bases, and the junction held 5 bases outside the gene matches.

This clone appeared once. V usage is TRBV28 and J usage is TRBJ2-7; 8 bases align to TRBD2. The V gene's germline CDR1 is MDHEN and CDR2 SYDVKM. With 4 bases clipped from V and 7 bases from J, the junction kept 12 bases outside the gene matches. The CDR3 contains 15 residues. CDR3 in DNA: TGTGCCAGCAGTTCTTTAGCGGGGCCCCAGTTGGAGCAGTACTTC. This gives the protein CASSSLAGPQLEQYF.

The chain is built from TRBV30 and TRBJ2-5; 8 bases fit TRBD1. The CDR3 length is 14 residues. V was pared by 2 bases and J by 1 base, with 3 bases of the junction left unmatched. Germline CDR1 GTSNPN, CDR2 SVGIG (reference sequence). CDR3 DNA: TGTGCCTGGAGTCCGGGACAGGTCCAAGAGACCCAGTACTTC. As protein: CAWSPGQVQETQYF.

V is TRBV11-1 and J is TRBJ2-3; no firm D call. This CDR3 is built from 16 residues. Trimming stripped 1 base from V and 2 bases from J, with 13 bases between. Per the germline V gene, CDR1 is SGHAT and CDR2 is FQDESV (reference sequence). For the CDR3, the DNA is TGTGCCAGCAGCTTAGACTCCCGGACCGACACAGATACGCAGTATTTT. It specifies CASSLDSRTDTDTQYF.